One T cell receptor (beta chain) is described in this entry. Its target antigen remains unknown. Base qualities are not at hand, and no much larger clone is one base apart. The sample belongs to a study of T cell repertoires in cytomegalovirus infection (dated by TCRdb to 2018 to 2020). Background on the whole study: Recently identified HLA-C-restricted CMV epitopes, whose presentation resists viral immunomodulation, were targeted by peptide stimulations together with well-studied HLA-B-restricted epitopes. The HLA type of each donor mattered for the analysis, because public TCR beta signatures pointed to carriage of CMV infection along with the matching HLA type.

The instrument was an Illumina HiSeq 1500. TCRdb reanalyzed the raw reads on its own, using fastp at Q25 for trimming and MiXCR for clone calling, and kept in-frame beta chains. Rows matching on CDR3 protein sequence are summarized as one entry with the most common DNA and genes. The sample table records about 330,000 distinct CDR3 sequences; just under 35% of these occur just once. Roughly 14% of the sample comes from the top ten. Points the paper makes about the study in general: The ex vivo response was dominated by HLA-C-restricted CMV-specific TCR beta clonotypes, and the single most frequent clonotype in two of eight donors was supplied by these HLA-C-restricted clonotypes. Cumulative frequency of public TCR beta family members discriminated carriers of CMV infection plus the relevant HLA type in this cohort and an independent 352-donor cohort.

The sample's treatment or condition label, decoded: in vitro stimulation with specific CMV peptide epitopes to enrich CMV-specific T cells. V gives up 1 base and J gives up 4 bases, and the segment between their germline ends measures 11 bases. CDR1 and CDR2 are read off the germline V gene (reference sequence) as LNHNV and YYDKDF. The cysteine opens and the phenylalanine closes a CDR3 of 16 amino acids. Just the 48-base CDR3 DNA is kept, in frame starting at base 1. The sequences come from cultured PBMCs, collected from culture after CMV antigen stimulation. Here the chain combines TRBV15 and TRBJ2-6; no D gene is confidently identified. The source of this sequence is a human donor in good health (CMV status not recorded). Some clones in this sample may be carry-over from other donors' samples. This receptor has the CDR3 CATSRGGVAGANVLTF. The sequenced DNA is TGTGCCACCAGCAGAGGGGGTGTAGCCGGGGCCAACGTCCTGACTTTC.